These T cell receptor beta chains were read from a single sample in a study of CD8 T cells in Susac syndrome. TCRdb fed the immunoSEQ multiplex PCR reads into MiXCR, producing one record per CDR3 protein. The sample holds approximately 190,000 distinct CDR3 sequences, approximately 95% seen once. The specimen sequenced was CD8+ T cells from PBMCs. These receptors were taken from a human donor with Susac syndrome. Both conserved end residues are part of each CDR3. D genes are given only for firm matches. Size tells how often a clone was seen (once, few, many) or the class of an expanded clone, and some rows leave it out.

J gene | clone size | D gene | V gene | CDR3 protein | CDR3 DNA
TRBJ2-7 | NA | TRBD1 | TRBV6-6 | CASGQDSYEQYF | TGTGCCAGCGGACAGGACTCCTACGAGCAGTACTTC
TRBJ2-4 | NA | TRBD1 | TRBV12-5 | CASGLPPLPGQGEKAKNIQYF | TGTGCTAGTGGTTTGCCCCCGCTTCCGGGACAGGGGGAGAAGGCCAAAAACATTCAGTACTTC
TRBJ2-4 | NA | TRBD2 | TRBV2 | CASRQGLAVAKNIQYF | TGTGCCAGCAGACAAGGACTAGCTGTAGCCAAAAACATTCAGTACTTC
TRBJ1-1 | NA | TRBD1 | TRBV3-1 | CASSQGTEGTEAFF | TGTGCCAGCAGCCAGGGGACAGAGGGCACTGAAGCTTTCTTT
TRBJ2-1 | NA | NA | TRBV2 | CASSDWTHRYNEQFF | TGTGCCAGCAGTGATTGGACCCACCGCTACAATGAGCAGTTCTTC
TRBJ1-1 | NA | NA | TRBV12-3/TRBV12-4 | CASSLTEEAFF | TGTGCCAGCAGCCTGACAGAGGAAGCTTTCTTT
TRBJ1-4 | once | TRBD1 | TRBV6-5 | CASSYGDSNEKLFF | TGTGCCAGCAGCTACGGGGACAGTAATGAAAAACTGTTTTTT
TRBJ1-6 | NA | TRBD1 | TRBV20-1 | CSARDGTGGFSPLHF | TGCAGTGCTAGAGACGGGACAGGCGGATTTTCACCCCTCCACTTT
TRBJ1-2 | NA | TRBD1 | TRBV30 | CACPERDRPYGYTF | TGTGCCTGCCCAGAAAGGGACAGACCGTATGGCTACACCTTC
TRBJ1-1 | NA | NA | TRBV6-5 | CASSYAPVGEAFF | TGTGCCAGCAGTTACGCTCCGGTGGGTGAAGCTTTCTTT
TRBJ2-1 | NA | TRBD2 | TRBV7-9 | CASSTGTSKYNEQFF | TGTGCCAGCAGCACCGGGACTAGCAAATACAATGAGCAGTTCTTC
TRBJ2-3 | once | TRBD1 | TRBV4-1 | CASSEGTGGYRDTQYF | TGCGCCAGCAGCGAAGGGACAGGGGGTTACAGAGATACGCAGTATTTT
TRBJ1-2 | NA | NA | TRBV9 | CASSVAQEKGSYGYTF | TGTGCCAGCAGCGTAGCGCAAGAGAAGGGTTCCTATGGCTACACCTTC
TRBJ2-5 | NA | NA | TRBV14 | CASSLRWGTIETQYF | TGTGCCAGCAGCCTTAGGTGGGGGACAATCGAGACCCAGTACTTC
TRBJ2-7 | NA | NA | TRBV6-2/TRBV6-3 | CASSYDLPGDRDEQYF | TGTGCCAGCAGTTACGACTTGCCAGGGGATAGGGACGAGCAGTACTTC
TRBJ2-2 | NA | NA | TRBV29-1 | CSVVLGSSSGELFF | TGCAGCGTTGTCCTCGGCAGTTCATCCGGGGAGCTGTTTTTT
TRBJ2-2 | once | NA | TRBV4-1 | CASSQVFPGTGELFF | TGCGCCAGCAGCCAAGTCTTCCCGGGTACCGGGGAGCTGTTTTTT
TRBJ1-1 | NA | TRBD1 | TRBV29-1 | CSVLMLLQGETEAFF | TGCAGCGTCCTGATGCTTTTACAGGGGGAGACTGAAGCTTTCTTT
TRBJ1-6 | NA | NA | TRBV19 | CASSIDSRGDGDSPLHF | TGTGCCAGTAGTATAGATTCGCGGGGTGACGGGGATTCACCCCTCCACTTT
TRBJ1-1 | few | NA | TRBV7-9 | CASSPGALNTEAFF | TGTGCCAGCAGTCCCGGGGCCCTGAACACTGAAGCTTTCTTT
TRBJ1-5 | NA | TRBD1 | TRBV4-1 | CASSQGGRGQPQHF | TGCGCCAGCAGCCAAGGAGGCAGGGGGCAGCCCCAGCATTTT
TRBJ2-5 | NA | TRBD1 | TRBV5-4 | CASSGDRGEETQYF | TGTGCCAGCAGCGGGGACAGGGGGGAAGAGACCCAGTACTTC
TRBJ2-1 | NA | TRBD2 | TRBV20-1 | CSARGLAEYNEQFF | TGCAGTGCTAGAGGACTAGCGGAATACAATGAGCAGTTCTTC
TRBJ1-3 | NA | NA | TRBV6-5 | CASSYTSPQKVVFGNTIYF | TGTGCCAGCAGTTACACAAGCCCCCAGAAGGTGGTTTTCGGAAACACCATATATTTT
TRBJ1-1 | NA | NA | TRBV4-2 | CASSQDGEGMNTEAFF | TGTGCCAGCAGCCAAGATGGGGAGGGAATGAACACTGAAGCTTTCTTT
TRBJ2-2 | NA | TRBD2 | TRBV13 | CASSLGRREELTGELFF | TGTGCCAGCAGCTTAGGCCGGCGGGAGGAGTTGACCGGGGAGCTGTTTTTT
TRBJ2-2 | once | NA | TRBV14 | CASSQVGYGGELFF | TGTGCCAGCAGCCAAGTAGGGTACGGCGGGGAGCTGTTTTTT
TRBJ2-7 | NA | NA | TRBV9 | CASSVADSYEQYF | TGTGCCAGCAGCGTAGCGGACTCCTACGAGCAGTACTTC
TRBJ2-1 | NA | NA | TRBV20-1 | CSARKASSLSRYNEQFF | TGCAGTGCTAGAAAAGCGTCGTCACTCTCTAGATACAATGAGCAGTTCTTC
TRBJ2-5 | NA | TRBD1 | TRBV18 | CASSPPNLPTGTGETQYF | TGTGCCAGCTCACCACCAAACCTTCCTACAGGGACAGGGGAGACCCAGTACTTC
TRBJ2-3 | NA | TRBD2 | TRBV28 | CASSPSGGGGTDTQYF | TGTGCCAGCAGTCCAAGCGGCGGGGGGGGCACAGATACGCAGTATTTT
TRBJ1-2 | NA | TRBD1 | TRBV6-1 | CASNDRANYGYTF | TGTGCCAGCAATGACAGGGCTAACTATGGCTACACCTTC
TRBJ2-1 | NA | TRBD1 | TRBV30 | CAWSGEGATYNEQFF | TGTGCCTGGAGTGGTGAGGGGGCAACCTACAATGAGCAGTTCTTC